This T cell receptor beta chain came from a study of control samples from healthy donors and cancer patients. TCRdb keeps only in-frame clones here, not all; method: immunoSEQ multiplex PCR. The specimen's table records about 200,000 clones. V was clipped by 5 bases and J by 5 bases; unmatched bases: 11. CDR3 length: 15 amino acids. Germline V gene lookup returns CDR1 SGHDT and CDR2 YYEEEE. V usage is TRBV5-6 and J usage is TRBJ1-1, with 8 positions matching TRBD1. The specimen was blood. This TCR came from a woman under 40 in good health. The CDR3 region has the DNA TGTGCCAGCAGTCCCGCAGGGGGCGCACGGACTGAAGCTTTCTTT. As protein: CASSPAGGARTEAFF.